This passage covers 27 T cell receptor beta chains from one sample sequenced in a study of T-cell memory formation after mild COVID-19. TCRdb fed the 5' RACE reads into MiXCR, producing one record per CDR3 protein. The data hold more than 150,000 distinct CDR3 sequences, with about a fifth observed a single time. Sequenced input: PBMCs or a T cell subset sorted from them (not recorded which). Source of these receptors: a man in his late teens or twenties who had mild COVID-19 (a few samples of this study predate the infection). Cell type and time point are not known.

This sequence joins TRBV12-3 or TRBV12-4 and TRBJ1-5, with D perhaps matching TRBD1 (5 bases). The CDR3 covers 14 residues. Between the trimmed V and J ends, which lost 1 base and 5 bases, there was a span of 9 bases. Here the CDR3 DNA reads TGTGCCAGCAGTTTAGGGACATCCTATCAGCCCCAGCATTTT. Translation gives CASSLGTSYQPQHF.

This clonotype has a single count. The chain uses TRBV25-1 and TRBJ2-5, with D uncertain. The CDR3 is 13 amino acids. The germline V gene encodes CDR1 MGHDK and CDR2 SYGVNS. V lost 3 bases and J 1 base, leaving 6 bases between the germline ends. The CDR3 DNA is TGTGCCAGCAGTGACCCCATCCAAGAGACCCAGTACTTC. Protein product: CASSDPIQETQYF.

V gene TRBV5-8 combines with J gene TRBJ2-4; D remains unclear. Germline loops: CDR1 SGHTS, CDR2 YDEGEE. The length of the CDR3 is 11 residues. V lost 3 bases to trimming and J lost 10 bases, with 8 bases between them. CDR3 nucleotides: TGTGCCAGCAGCTGGCCGGTGATTCAGTACTTC. It is translated as CASSWPVIQYF.

The sample holds a few counts of this clonotype. The genes are TRBV20-1 and TRBJ1-1; no reliable D call. The CDR3 totals 13 residues. V was cut by 3 bases and J by 4 bases, with 12 bases left in between. CDR1 is DFQATT and CDR2 is SNEGSKA in the germline V gene (reference sequence). Written as DNA, the CDR3 is TGCAGTGCTAGTTACACCCGAGTCACTGAAGCTTTCTTT. It is translated as CSASYTRVTEAFF.

This clonotype has at least ten counts. CDR3 loop: CASSETSYGYTF. CDR3 DNA: TGTGCCAGCTCGGAGACCTCCTATGGCTACACCTTC. The rearrangement uses TRBV6-2 or TRBV6-3 and TRBJ1-2; D remains ambiguous. The CDR3 is 12 residues long. V gave up 8 bases and J gave up 4 bases, with 11 bases separating them. Germline-derived CDR1 and CDR2 are MNHEY and SVGEGT.

The table lists this clonotype with many counts. The genes are TRBV7-2 and TRBJ2-3; D is ambiguous. This CDR3 is 11 amino acids long. Germline CDR1 reads SGHTA; CDR2 reads FQGNSA. With 5 bases removed from V and 2 bases from J, the gap between germline ends came to 2 bases. The CDR3 is CASSITDTQYF. The CDR3 DNA is TGTGCCAGCAGCATCACAGATACGCAGTATTTT.

The J gene is TRBJ2-5, the V gene TRBV25-1; 8 bases are shared with TRBD2. Germline values: CDR1 MGHDK, CDR2 SYGVNS. V was pared by 2 bases and J by 0 bases, with 2 bases of the junction left unmatched. The CDR3 totals 15 residues. DNA for the CDR3: TGTGCCAGCAGTGAAGGCGGGGGGTACCAAGAGACCCAGTACTTC. It specifies CASSEGGGYQETQYF.

This clonotype was detected only a few times. The chain joins TRBV10-3 to TRBJ1-2, with D possibly being TRBD1 (5 bases). The CDR3 extends over 14 amino acids. V dropped 7 bases and J dropped 3 bases, with 15 bases sitting between them. The germline CDR1 and CDR2 sequences are ENHRY and SYGVKD. This CDR3 reads CAITDTPRDYGYTF. CDR3 DNA: TGTGCCATCACCGATACCCCCAGGGACTATGGCTACACCTTC.

The gene calls are TRBV7-8 and TRBJ2-2, with D possibly TRBD2 on 7 matching bases. The V gene's germline CDR1 is SGHVS and CDR2 FQNEAQ. The CDR3 runs 17 residues. The V end lost 4 bases, the J end lost 5 bases, and 20 bases lay between the germline ends. CDR3 residues: CASSSRAGAFRTGELFF. The CDR3 DNA sequence: TGTGCCAGCAGCTCACGGGCGGGGGCTTTCAGGACCGGGGAGCTGTTTTTT.

On this clonotype: A much larger clone sits a single nucleotide away, making a read error possible. V is TRBV7-2 and J is TRBJ2-1, with a tentative D call TRBD1 (6 bases). The CDR3 runs 14 residues. Trimming took 1 base from V and 3 from J, leaving 7 bases between them. From germline, CDR1 is SGHTA and CDR2 FQGNSA. The CDR3 loop is CASSLEQGYNEQFF. The CDR3 DNA reads TGTGCCAGCAGCTTAGAACAGGGCTACAATGAGCAGTTCTTC.

The CDR3 DNA follows: TGCGCCAGCAGCTTGGTTCTGACCGCCAATGAGCAGTTCTTC. It translates to CASSLVLTANEQFF. This rearrangement joins TRBV5-1 to TRBJ2-1; D is uncertain. V gave up 0 bases and J gave up 6 bases, with 10 bases separating them. CDR1 and CDR2 (germline): SGHRS, YFSETQ. The CDR3 contains 14 residues. The full variable domain, with the rest looked up from reference TRBV5-1 and TRBJ2-1, is KAGVTQTPRYLIKTRGQQVTLSCSPISGHRSVSWYQQTPGQGLQFLFEYFSETQRNKGNFPGRFSGRQFSNSRSEMNVSTLELGDSALYLCASSLVLTANEQFFGPGTRLTVL.

This clonotype was seen a handful of times. The gene calls are TRBV12-3 or TRBV12-4 and TRBJ2-5; D ambiguous. The CDR3 has 12 amino acids. Trimming pared 3 bases from V and 4 bases from J, leaving 6 bases between. CDR3 protein: CASSFSLETQYF. The CDR3 DNA reads TGTGCCAGCAGTTTCTCGCTAGAGACCCAGTACTTC.

This clonotype was observed a few times. This chain links TRBV12-3 or TRBV12-4 with TRBJ1-5; 7 nucleotides agree with TRBD1. The CDR3 is 14 amino acids. Trimming removed 3 bases from V and 7 bases from J; junction bases left unmatched: 6. CDR3 amino acids: CASSFSGGRQPQHF. CDR3 coding DNA: TGTGCCAGCAGTTTCTCAGGGGGTAGGCAGCCCCAGCATTTT.

This clonotype was detected a few times. V is TRBV7-9 and J is TRBJ2-5; D is unclear. This CDR3 is built from 15 residues. Germline V gene data show CDR1 as SEHNR and CDR2 as FQNEAQ (reference sequence). The ends were cut back, 1 base at V and 0 bases at J, with 9 bases in the middle. CDR3 sequence (DNA): TGTGCCAGCAGCTTAGTAGGCTGGGACCAAGAGACCCAGTACTTC. Amino acid sequence: CASSLVGWDQETQYF. The full variable domain, in which reference TRBV7-9 and TRBJ2-5 provide the parts outside the CDR3, is DTGVSQNPRHKITKRGQNVTFRCDPISEHNRLYWYRQTLGQGPEFLTYFQNEAQLEKSRLLSDRFSAERPKGSFSTLEIQRTEQGDSAMYLCASSLVGWDQETQYFGPGTRLLVL.

The sample holds a few counts of this clonotype. The V call is TRBV20-1, the J call TRBJ2-7; a weak D match, TRBD1 (6 bases). The germline CDR1 and CDR2 sequences are DFQATT and SNEGSKA (reference sequence). The CDR3 runs 14 residues. The CDR3 spells CSARPDSPSGEQYF. The CDR3 DNA sequence: TGCAGCGCCAGACCGGACAGTCCCTCCGGAGAGCAGTACTTC.

This clonotype was counted a few times. The chain uses TRBV7-2 and TRBJ2-5; 8 nucleotides align to TRBD2. Trimming at V came to 1 base and at J to 6 bases, leaving 4 bases not matched to a gene. The CDR3 runs to 14 residues. Germline V CDR1 and CDR2: SGHTA, FQGNSA. CDR3 loop: CASSLDTGGQTQYF. The CDR3 nucleotides are TGTGCCAGCAGCTTAGATACGGGGGGGCAGACCCAGTACTTC. The whole variable domain, filled in from reference TRBV7-2 and TRBJ2-5, reads GAGVSQSPSNKVTEKGKDVELRCDPISGHTALYWYRQSLGQGLEFLIYFQGNSAPDKSGLPSDRFSAERTGGSVSTLTIQRTQQEDSAVYLCASSLDTGGQTQYFGPGTRLLVL.

This clonotype appeared a few times. The chain combines TRBV5-1 with TRBJ2-7; D tentatively fits TRBD1 or TRBD2 (5 bases each). The CDR3 has 18 amino acids. V was pared by 0 bases and J by 4 bases, with 23 bases between. Germline V gives CDR1 SGHRS, CDR2 YFSETQ. The CDR3 bases are TGCGCCAGCAGCTTGGACCCTCCTAGCAAAGGGGCTAGGTACGAGCAGTACTTC. Translating gives CASSLDPPSKGARYEQYF.

This clonotype was seen at least ten times. The chain links TRBV12-3 or TRBV12-4 to TRBJ2-7; D gene uncertain. The CDR3 covers 11 residues. Trimming removed 5 bases at V and 4 bases at J, with 6 bases between. CDR3 region: CASSARYEQYF. CDR3 nucleotide sequence: TGTGCCAGCAGTGCCAGATACGAGCAGTACTTC.

This clonotype was detected only a few times. The rearrangement uses TRBV29-1 and TRBJ2-4; tentatively, D is TRBD1 or TRBD2 (5 bases each). The germline CDR1 and CDR2 sequences are SQVTM and ANQGSEA. Trimming pared 5 bases from V and 13 bases from J, leaving 15 bases between. The CDR3 extends over 11 amino acids. This chain's CDR3 is CSVSWGEGQYF. The CDR3 DNA follows: TGCAGCGTTTCTTGGGGCGAGGGACAGTACTTC.

The V and J genes are TRBV12-3 or TRBV12-4 and TRBJ2-2, with TRBD1 matching 11 bases. Germline trimming cut 6 bases from V and 4 bases from J; bases unmatched to any gene: 4. The CDR3 has 15 residues. The CDR3, as DNA: TGTGCCAGCAGCACCGGGACAGGGGGCACCGGGGAGCTGTTTTTT. It codes for CASSTGTGGTGELFF.

In this sample, this clonotype turned up a few times. The rearrangement uses TRBV5-1 and TRBJ1-3; D call uncertain. The V gene's germline CDR1 is SGHRS and CDR2 YFSETQ. V lost 0 bases to trimming and J lost 4 bases, with 5 bases between them. The CDR3 has 13 amino acids. CDR3 region: CASSLDGGNTIYF. CDR3 nucleotide sequence: TGCGCCAGCAGCTTGGACGGAGGAAACACCATATATTTT.

This clonotype has a handful of counts. The rearrangement joins TRBV24-1 to TRBJ2-3; TRBD1 might be the D (6 bases). The CDR3 runs to 16 residues. Between the trimmed V and J ends, which lost 2 bases and 6 bases, there was a span of 17 bases. Germline V lookup: CDR1 KGHDR, CDR2 SFDVKD. The CDR3 bases are TGTGCCACCAGTGATTCTTTGGGGGCGGGCATGGATACGCAGTATTTT. Protein sequence: CATSDSLGAGMDTQYF.

This clonotype was counted only a few times. Here the CDR3 reads CASKNLAGNQPQHF. The CDR3 DNA is TGTGCCAGCAAAAATTTGGCGGGCAATCAGCCCCAGCATTTT. J is TRBJ1-5 and V is TRBV12-3 or TRBV12-4, with D uncertain. Trimming pared 7 bases from V and 2 bases from J, leaving 12 bases between. The CDR3 contains 14 residues.

The chain has TRBV5-1 and TRBJ2-3; 8 nucleotides agree with TRBD1. Per germline, CDR1 SGHRS and CDR2 YFSETQ. Trimming cost V 5 bases and J 2 bases; bases outside gene matches: 7. CDR3 length equals 15 residues. The CDR3 spells CASRRVDRDTDTQYF. Written as DNA, the CDR3 is TGCGCCAGCAGAAGGGTGGACAGGGACACAGATACGCAGTATTTT.

This clonotype was seen a few times. The chain links TRBV3-1 to TRBJ2-3; 7 nucleotides agree with TRBD2. Germline values: CDR1 LGHDT, CDR2 YNNKEL (reference sequence). This CDR3 is built from 15 residues. V trimming: 4 bases; J trimming: 9 bases; junction bases outside the gene matches: 13. Here the CDR3 reads CASSPILQAGETQYF. The CDR3 DNA reads as TGTGCCAGCAGCCCCATACTCCAGGCGGGGGAAACGCAGTATTTT.

The chain recombines TRBV5-1 with TRBJ2-1; 8 bases agree with TRBD2. The CDR3 runs to 16 residues. V lost 4 bases, J lost 3 bases, and 9 bases stayed unmatched. From germline, CDR1 is SGHRS and CDR2 YFSETQ. CDR3 sequence reads: CASSIGLAEGYNEQFF. CDR3 DNA sequence: TGCGCCAGCAGCATCGGACTAGCTGAGGGCTACAATGAGCAGTTCTTC.

Only a few counts were recorded for this clonotype. The chain is built from TRBV19 and TRBJ1-5; D gene uncertain. Per germline, CDR1 LNHDA and CDR2 SQIVND (reference sequence). Trimming took 4 bases from V and 1 from J, leaving 8 bases between them. The CDR3 sequence is 14 residues long. The CDR3 loop reads CASSNFLSNQPQHF. The CDR3 DNA sequence: TGTGCCAGTAGTAATTTCTTGAGCAATCAGCCCCAGCATTTT.